The 32 T cell receptor beta chains in this list originate from one sample, sequenced in a study of shared clonotypes between healthy human individuals. TCRdb's table, derived via immunoSEQ multiplex PCR, lists solely in-frame clones and lacks some. The sample contains about 2.4 million clones, over 85% of which appear only once. Sequenced: naive CD4+ T cells from PBMCs. The subset here: CD45RA+ positively selected. These receptors all come from a man younger than 35 in good health. Some clones in this sample may be carry-over from other donors' samples.

The chain uses TRBV9 and TRBJ2-1; D is ambiguous. The V and J ends lost 0 bases and 7 bases respectively, with 14 bases between them. This CDR3 comprises 15 residues. Germline V gene lookup returns CDR1 SGDLS and CDR2 YYNGEE. Written as DNA, the CDR3 is TGTGCCAGCAGCGTAGAAGGCGGCCTGAGGAATGAGCAGTTCTTC. Protein: CASSVEGGLRNEQFF. Based on the CDR3 plus reference TRBV9 and TRBJ2-1, the full variable domain is DSGVTQTPKHLITATGQRVTLRCSPRSGDLSVYWYQQSLDQGLQFLIQYYNGEERAKGNILERFSAQQFPDLHSELNLSSLELGDSALYFCASSVEGGLRNEQFFGPGTRLTVL.

The CDR3 sequence is CASSSPSGLYEQYF. DNA of the CDR3: TGTGCCAGCAGTTCTCCTAGCGGGCTTTACGAGCAGTACTTC. The chain is built from TRBV28 and TRBJ2-7; 8 bases line up with TRBD2. Germline V gene data show CDR1 as MDHEN and CDR2 as SYDVKM. Trimming cost V 4 bases and J 4 bases; bases outside gene matches: 6. The CDR3 consists of 14 residues.

The chain joins TRBV5-1 to TRBJ2-1; 10 nucleotides align to TRBD2. The V gene's germline CDR1 is SGHRS and CDR2 YFSETQ. The CDR3 contains 16 residues. J was trimmed by 2 bases and V by 2 bases; bases with no gene match: 4. CDR3 amino acids: CASSFSGTSAYNEQFF. The CDR3 coding sequence is TGCGCCAGCAGCTTTTCCGGGACTAGCGCCTACAATGAGCAGTTCTTC.

About this clone itself: The sample carries other DNA sequences with the same CDR3. This chain joins TRBV7-3 and TRBJ2-1, with 11 positions matching TRBD2. CDR3 length: 15 residues. Germline-derived CDR1 and CDR2 are SGHTA and FQGTGA. Trimming cost V 4 bases and J 2 bases; bases outside gene matches: 1. The CDR3 region is CASSSLAGAYNEQFF. CDR3 nucleotides: TGTGCCAGCAGCTCACTAGCGGGAGCCTACAATGAGCAGTTCTTC.

To note about this clone: The identical CDR3 is also encoded by other nucleotide sequences in the sample. The chain combines TRBV2 with TRBJ2-1; 8 bases line up with TRBD2. The length of the CDR3 is 15 residues. Germline lookup yields CDR1 SNHLY and CDR2 FYNNEI. J lost 3 bases, V lost 3 bases, and 4 bases had no gene match. Here the CDR3 reads CASSDSSGSYNEQFF. CDR3 DNA: TGTGCCAGCAGTGACTCAAGCGGGAGCTACAATGAGCAGTTCTTC.

The chain couples TRBV30 to TRBJ1-5; no clear D. Germline V CDR1 and CDR2: GTSNPN, SVGIG (reference sequence). V lost 2 bases, J lost 0 bases, and 5 bases lay in between. The CDR3 runs 13 residues. The CDR3 nucleotides are TGTGCCTGGAGTCTCAGTAGCAATCAGCCCCAGCATTTT. Its translation: CAWSLSSNQPQHF.

Here the CDR3 reads CASSLETRHEQFF. Here the CDR3 DNA reads TGTGCCAGCAGCTTAGAAACGAGGCATGAGCAGTTCTTC. The chain has TRBV11-3 and TRBJ2-1; D remains unclear. Germline values: CDR1 SGHNT, CDR2 YENEEA. The CDR3 has 13 amino acids. Between the trimmed V and J ends, which lost 0 bases and 8 bases, there was a span of 8 bases.

The chain carries TRBV28 and TRBJ1-2; possible D gene TRBD1, 5 bases. Trimming took off 7 bases at V and 4 bases at J, with 10 bases between the two ends. The CDR3 runs to 12 residues. CDR1 and CDR2 from the germline V gene are MDHEN and SYDVKM. CDR3 region: CASNQGSYGYTF. The CDR3 coding sequence is TGTGCCAGCAATCAGGGATCCTATGGCTACACCTTC.

This rearrangement joins TRBV5-6 to TRBJ2-3; 13 nucleotides match TRBD2. The CDR3 is 19 amino acids. With 4 bases clipped from V and 4 bases from J, the junction kept 15 bases outside the gene matches. Germline V gene data show CDR1 as SGHDT and CDR2 as YYEEEE. The CDR3 region has the DNA TGTGCCAGCAGCGTGTCCGGGACTAGCGGGGTTAGGGGGGCAGATACGCAGTATTTT. Its translation is CASSVSGTSGVRGADTQYF.

For the CDR3, the DNA is TGTGCCAGCAGTTCATTCGCAGAAAAACTGTTTTTT. Its translation is CASSSFAEKLFF. The J gene is TRBJ1-4, the V gene TRBV28; no reliable D call. The V end was cut by 4 bases, the J end by 8 bases, with 8 bases between. The CDR3 extends over 12 amino acids. Germline CDR1 is MDHEN and CDR2 is SYDVKM.

In its sample, this clone was seen once. V gene TRBV27 combines with J gene TRBJ2-3; 10 nucleotides agree with TRBD2. This CDR3 comprises 18 residues. Germline V CDR1 and CDR2: MNHEY, SMNVEV (reference sequence). V lost 0 bases, J lost 5 bases, and 11 bases stayed unmatched. CDR3 loop: CASSLSERWTSGGDTQYF. The CDR3 nucleotides are TGTGCCAGCAGTTTATCGGAAAGGTGGACTAGCGGAGGAGATACGCAGTATTTT.

The V and J genes are TRBV5-4 and TRBJ1-2; D is undetermined. The CDR3 contains 13 residues. Germline assignment: CDR1 SGHNT and CDR2 YYREEE (reference sequence). V lost 4 bases and J 5 bases, leaving 12 bases between the germline ends. The CDR3 DNA reads TGTGCCAGCAGCGTCGAAAAAGGGTATGGCTACACCTTC. It codes for CASSVEKGYGYTF. The whole variable domain, filled in from reference TRBV5-4 and TRBJ1-2, reads ETGVTQSPTHLIKTRGQQVTLRCSSQSGHNTVSWYQQALGQGPQFIFQYYREEENGRGNFPPRFSGLQFPNYSSELNVNALELDDSALYLCASSVEKGYGYTFGSGTRLTVV.

This sequence joins TRBV5-1 and TRBJ2-1; 8 nucleotides match TRBD2. This CDR3 is built from 14 residues. Germline CDR1 and CDR2: SGHRS and YFSETQ. Trimming removed 3 bases from V and 5 bases from J; junction bases left unmatched: 4. The CDR3 loop is CASSWTSRNNEQFF. The CDR3 coding sequence is TGCGCCAGCAGCTGGACTAGCCGAAACAATGAGCAGTTCTTC.

The chain recombines TRBV4-1 with TRBJ1-2; D perhaps matches TRBD1 (5 bases). The CDR3 runs 15 residues. Germline V gene data show CDR1 as MGHRA and CDR2 as YSYEKL. The V end lost 1 base, the J end lost 1 base, and 10 bases lay between the germline ends. CDR3: CASSQGGTSNYGYTF. The CDR3 nucleotides read TGCGCCAGCAGCCAAGGGGGGACCAGTAACTATGGCTACACCTTC.

The rearrangement uses TRBV6-5 and TRBJ1-2, with a weak D call TRBD1 (5 bases). The V end was cut by 0 bases, the J end by 5 bases, with 13 bases between. CDR1 and CDR2 (germline): MNHEY, SVGAGI. The CDR3 is 15 amino acids. The CDR3: CASSYSTQGWYGYTF. DNA for the CDR3: TGTGCCAGCAGTTACTCGACCCAGGGCTGGTATGGCTACACCTTC.

The J gene is TRBJ1-5, the V gene TRBV18; D uncertain. The V end was cut by 4 bases, the J end by 3 bases, with 7 bases between. In germline, CDR1 is KGHSH, CDR2 LQKENI. CDR3 length: 13 residues. The CDR3 region is CASSQADNQPQHF. The CDR3 DNA is TGTGCCAGCTCACAGGCGGACAATCAGCCCCAGCATTTT.

The chain joins TRBV7-2 to TRBJ2-7; the match to TRBD2 covers 12 bases. The CDR3 extends over 15 amino acids. V lost 6 bases and J lost 3; bases outside the gene matches: 6. In germline, CDR1 is SGHTA, CDR2 FQGNSA. CDR3 sequence: CASRYGLAGNYEQYF. In DNA, the CDR3 is TGTGCCAGCAGGTATGGACTAGCGGGAAACTACGAGCAGTACTTC.

The chain joins TRBV5-5 to TRBJ2-3; D might be TRBD2 (6 bases). Trimming stripped 3 bases from V and 6 bases from J, with 14 bases between. Per the germline V gene, CDR1 is SGHKS and CDR2 is YYEKEE (reference sequence). The CDR3 is 14 amino acids. The CDR3 coding sequence is TGTGCCAGCAGCTGGGGGACTCCGACGGATACGCAGTATTTT. This encodes CASSWGTPTDTQYF.

The rearrangement uses TRBV9 and TRBJ1-2, with D possibly being TRBD1 (5 bases). Germline-derived CDR1 and CDR2 are SGDLS and YYNGEE. This CDR3 comprises 14 residues. V lost 3 bases and J 9 bases, leaving 18 bases between the germline ends. CDR3 nucleotides: TGTGCCAGCAGCGCTCCTCCGAGTGGGGGTAGCTACACCTTC. It is translated as CASSAPPSGGSYTF.

The gene calls are TRBV30 and TRBJ1-1; D is possibly TRBD1 (6 bases). Trimming pared 0 bases from V and 4 bases from J, leaving 12 bases between. The CDR3 is 14 residues long. Germline V gives CDR1 GTSNPN, CDR2 SVGIG (reference sequence). The CDR3 here is CAWSVARGGTEAFF. As DNA, the CDR3 is TGTGCCTGGAGTGTGGCTAGGGGGGGCACTGAAGCTTTCTTT. Supplemented by reference TRBV30 and TRBJ1-1, the full variable domain reads SQTIHQWPATLVQPVGSPLSLECTVEGTSNPNLYWYRQAAGRGLQLLFYSVGIGQISSEVPQNLSASRPQDRQFILSSKKLLLSDSGFYLCAWSVARGGTEAFFGQGTRLTVV.

The rearrangement links TRBV5-1 to TRBJ2-3, with D maybe TRBD2 (5 bases). This CDR3 has 14 amino acids. In germline, CDR1 is SGHRS, CDR2 YFSETQ. Trimming took off 0 bases at V and 4 bases at J, with 9 bases between the two ends. This chain's CDR3 is CASSLGTRSDTQYF. The CDR3, as DNA: TGCGCCAGCAGCTTGGGTACTAGATCAGATACGCAGTATTTT.

This chain connects TRBV4-2 to TRBJ2-1; D not resolved. The germline V and J ends were trimmed by 3 bases and 5 bases, with 11 bases remaining between them. The length of the CDR3 is 14 residues. Per the germline V gene, CDR1 is LGHNA and CDR2 is YNFKEQ. For the CDR3, the DNA is TGTGCCAGCAGCCACACTAATGGTAACAATGAGCAGTTCTTC. Amino acid sequence: CASSHTNGNNEQFF.

The chain carries TRBV30 and TRBJ2-1; D might be TRBD1 or TRBD2, each matching 5 bases. Trimming took off 3 bases at V and 2 bases at J, with 14 bases between the two ends. The CDR3 extends over 15 amino acids. The germline V gene encodes CDR1 GTSNPN and CDR2 SVGIG (reference sequence). In DNA, the CDR3 is TGTGCCTGGAGATCCCCGGGACCGACCTACAATGAGCAGTTCTTC. It codes for CAWRSPGPTYNEQFF.

Of note for this clone: At one end the junction does not follow the germline gene, possibly because of a read error. This chain links TRBV5-1 with TRBJ1-2; D unresolved. Germline CDR1 and CDR2: SGHRS and YFSETQ. The CDR3 is 13 residues long. The CDR3 here is CASSLGWNSGYTF. CDR3 DNA sequence: TGCGCCAGCAGCTTAGGATGGAACTCTGGCTACACCTTC. Filled out from reference TRBV5-1 and TRBJ1-2, the complete variable domain reads KAGVTQTPRYLIKTRGQQVTLSCSPISGHRSVSWYQQTPGQGLQFLFEYFSETQRNKGNFPGRFSGRQFSNSRSEMNVSTLELGDSALYLCASSLGWNSGYTFGSGTRLTVV.

The rearrangement links TRBV10-3 to TRBJ2-2; D unresolved. Germline CDR1 is ENHRY and CDR2 is SYGVKD. The CDR3 is 16 amino acids. The V end was cut by 0 bases, the J end by 0 bases, with 8 bases between. CDR3 coding DNA: TGTGCCATCAGTGAGTCGCGATCTACGAACACCGGGGAGCTGTTTTTT. Its protein product is CAISESRSTNTGELFF.

This chain uses TRBV7-2 with TRBJ1-2; 7 bases map to TRBD1. The J segment lost 4 bases and the V segment lost 5 bases, leaving 10 bases of the junction unmatched. Germline assignment: CDR1 SGHTA and CDR2 FQGNSA. The CDR3 has 15 residues. This CDR3 reads CASSEGASWGYGYTF. The DNA of the CDR3 is TGTGCCAGCAGCGAGGGGGCGAGCTGGGGCTATGGCTACACCTTC. Drawing the rest from reference TRBV7-2 and TRBJ1-2, the complete variable domain is GAGVSQSPSNKVTEKGKDVELRCDPISGHTALYWYRQSLGQGLEFLIYFQGNSAPDKSGLPSDRFSAERTGGSVSTLTIQRTQQEDSAVYLCASSEGASWGYGYTFGSGTRLTVV.

The chain carries TRBV27 and TRBJ1-4; the D gene is possibly TRBD1 (6 bases). Trimming pared 1 base from V and 8 bases from J, leaving 17 bases between. The germline CDR1 and CDR2 sequences are MNHEY and SMNVEV (reference sequence). CDR3 size: 16 residues. In DNA form, the CDR3 reads TGTGCCAGCAGTTTATTTGACCAAGGGGGGCGGGAAAAACTGTTTTTT. Protein sequence: CASSLFDQGGREKLFF.

This rearrangement joins TRBV7-3 to TRBJ2-1, with 9 bases aligning to TRBD1. Trimming cost V 1 base and J 10 bases; bases outside gene matches: 11. The CDR3 contains 16 residues. Germline V gives CDR1 SGHTA, CDR2 FQGTGA. CDR3 nucleotides: TGTGCCAGCAGCTTAAGGTCGGGACAGGGACCCGGAGAGCAGTTCTTC. Its protein product is CASSLRSGQGPGEQFF.

On this clone itself: The sample has other DNA sequences that encode this CDR3 too. The gene calls are TRBV7-2 and TRBJ2-3; D remains ambiguous. The CDR3 contains 12 residues. V lost 2 bases and J lost 6, with 6 bases in between. Per the germline V gene, CDR1 is SGHTA and CDR2 is FQGNSA. The CDR3 DNA reads TGTGCCAGCAGCTTACGGCCGGATACGCAGTATTTT. It encodes CASSLRPDTQYF.

V usage is TRBV28 and J usage is TRBJ2-6; either TRBD1 or TRBD2 may fit D (5 bases each). The CDR3 has 16 amino acids. V lost 4 bases and J 1 base, leaving 11 bases between the germline ends. The germline CDR1 and CDR2 sequences are MDHEN and SYDVKM. As DNA, the CDR3 is TGTGCCAGCAGTTCTCCAGGGACGTCTGGGGCCAACGTCCTGACTTTC. Encoded protein: CASSSPGTSGANVLTF.

Comment on this clone: This specimen includes other DNA sequences encoding the same CDR3. V usage is TRBV7-3 and J usage is TRBJ2-2, with a weak D call TRBD2 (6 bases). V dropped 6 bases and J dropped 0 bases, with 8 bases sitting between them. CDR1 is SGHTA, CDR2 FQGTGA, per germline. CDR3 length: 14 residues. This CDR3 reads CASRSGSNTGELFF. The CDR3 DNA reads TGTGCCAGCAGGAGCGGGTCGAACACCGGGGAGCTGTTTTTT. Together with reference TRBV7-3 and TRBJ2-2, the CDR3 gives the full variable domain: GAGVSQTPSNKVTEKGKYVELRCDPISGHTALYWYRQSLGQGPEFLIYFQGTGAADDSGLPNDRFFAVRPEGSVSTLKIQRTERGDSAVYLCASRSGSNTGELFFGEGSRLTVL.

This chain connects TRBV6-5 to TRBJ1-1, with a possible D match to TRBD1 (6 bases). V shed 4 bases and J shed 2 bases, with 17 bases lying between them. The length of the CDR3 is 16 residues. Germline V CDR1 and CDR2: MNHEY, SVGAGI. Written as DNA, the CDR3 is TGTGCCAGCAGTTTAAGACCGGGACAAGGTAACACTGAAGCTTTCTTT. Amino acid sequence: CASSLRPGQGNTEAFF.